Following are 14 T cell receptor beta chains from one sample sequenced in a study of T cell changes during pregnancy in multiple sclerosis (dated by TCRdb to the late 2010s). The library was prepared using the immunoSEQ multiplex PCR assay. Here the immuneACCESS table is served through TCRdb, limited to in-frame sequences with V and J called. Missing clones are a known gap in these copies; in checked studies unresolved V genes cover under half, and the rest lacks a known reason. This sample comprises 45,000 to 60,000 clones, around 87% of them detected only once. The ten largest clones capture around 7.9% of the sample. The sequencing here drew on CD8+ T cells from peripheral blood mononuclear cells, taken in the second trimester of pregnancy. The receptors stem from a female donor with multiple sclerosis, enrolled in a pregnancy study.

This chain joins TRBV19 and TRBJ2-2; 8 bases are a match to TRBD2. CDR3 length equals 15 residues. The V gene's germline CDR1 is LNHDA and CDR2 SQIVND (reference sequence). V lost 6 bases to trimming and J lost 3 bases; unmatched junction nucleotides: 6. CDR3 region: CASRGGGIYTGELFF. The CDR3 bases are TGTGCCAGTAGGGGCGGGGGGATATACACCGGGGAGCTGTTTTTT.

The rearrangement joins TRBV4-2 to TRBJ2-3; the match to TRBD2 covers 16 bases. Germline lookup yields CDR1 LGHNA and CDR2 YNFKEQ. With 3 bases clipped from V and 1 base from J, the junction kept 4 bases outside the gene matches. The CDR3 length is 18 residues. In DNA form, the CDR3 reads TGTGCCAGCAGCCAGGGACTAGCGGGGGGGCCGGGCACAGATACGCAGTATTTT. This sequence encodes CASSQGLAGGPGTDTQYF.

The chain has TRBV7-9 and TRBJ2-7; no clear D gene. The CDR3 covers 12 residues. V lost 5 bases, J lost 2 bases, and 7 bases lay in between. The V gene's germline CDR1 is SEHNR and CDR2 FQNEAQ (reference sequence). CDR3 DNA sequence: TGTGCCAGCAGCGCGCAGGCCTACGAGCAGTACTTC. This gives the protein CASSAQAYEQYF.

The chain recombines TRBV6-5 with TRBJ2-1; no definite D call. The V end lost 8 bases, the J end lost 6 bases, and 14 bases lay between the germline ends. CDR3 size: 13 residues. Germline assignment: CDR1 MNHEY and CDR2 SVGAGI. The CDR3 protein is CASATQVPNEQFF. CDR3 sequence (DNA): TGTGCCAGCGCGACTCAAGTCCCCAATGAGCAGTTCTTC.

The CDR3 region has the DNA TGTGCCAGTAGTATAGGCGGGACCCCTACAGGAGGGTATGAGCAGTTCTTC. This gives the protein CASSIGGTPTGGYEQFF. The V call is TRBV19, the J call TRBJ2-1; D might be TRBD2 (6 bases). The CDR3 covers 17 residues. Trimming cost V 1 base and J 8 bases, with 21 bases left between them. From germline, CDR1 is LNHDA and CDR2 SQIVND (reference sequence).

V is TRBV30 and J is TRBJ2-5; 7 bases are shared with TRBD1. The CDR3 consists of 14 residues. V lost 0 bases, J lost 3 bases, and 4 bases stayed unmatched. CDR1 and CDR2 from the germline V gene are GTSNPN and SVGIG (reference sequence). This CDR3 is CAWSVGTGEETQYF. CDR3 coding DNA: TGTGCCTGGAGTGTGGGAACAGGGGAAGAGACCCAGTACTTC.

The chain recombines TRBV19 with TRBJ1-1; D remains ambiguous. The CDR3 is 13 residues long. Germline assignment: CDR1 LNHDA and CDR2 SQIVND (reference sequence). The V gene lost 9 bases and the J gene lost 1 base, with 12 bases spanning the gap. The CDR3, as DNA: TGTGCCAGCGGGAGGTGGGGGAACACTGAAGCTTTCTTT. Amino acid sequence: CASGRWGNTEAFF.

The chain combines TRBV7-2 with TRBJ2-1; possibly TRBD1 for D (6 bases). This CDR3 contains 15 residues. Deletions cut 2 bases from V and 4 bases from J, with 12 bases between. Per germline, CDR1 SGHTA and CDR2 FQGNSA. CDR3 DNA sequence: TGTGCCAGCAGCTTATGGACAGTAAGTTACAATGAGCAGTTCTTC. Protein sequence: CASSLWTVSYNEQFF.

The chain links TRBV14 to TRBJ2-7, with 7 bases fitting TRBD1. Looked up from germline, CDR1 is SGHDN and CDR2 is FVKESK. The CDR3 runs 13 residues. With V trimmed by 4 bases and J by 4 bases, 4 bases remained unmatched. The DNA for the CDR3 is TGTGCCAGCAGCCCAGGGGGTGGGTACGAGCAGTACTTC. This gives the protein CASSPGGGYEQYF.

The chain uses TRBV4-2 and TRBJ2-5, with D unresolved. V was trimmed by 2 bases and J by 2 bases, leaving 6 bases between them. Per the germline V gene, CDR1 is LGHNA and CDR2 is YNFKEQ. This CDR3 is built from 13 residues. The CDR3, as DNA: TGTGCCAGCAGCCAAAATTTACAAGAGACCCAGTACTTC. This gives the protein CASSQNLQETQYF.

The V and J genes are TRBV19 and TRBJ2-7; TRBD2 agrees at 8 bases. This CDR3 has 15 residues. V lost 6 bases, J lost 1 base, and 8 bases stayed unmatched. Germline CDR1 is LNHDA and CDR2 is SQIVND (reference sequence). The CDR3 DNA follows: TGTGCCAGTAGCCCCAGCGGGAGTGCATCCTACGAGCAGTACTTC. It codes for CASSPSGSASYEQYF.

V is TRBV19 and J is TRBJ2-4, with TRBD2 identical over 7 bases. Losses at the gene ends were 3 bases for V and 8 bases for J; bases not matched to a gene: 4. CDR3 size: 13 residues. Germline CDR1 LNHDA, CDR2 SQIVND (reference sequence). The CDR3 loop reads CASSILRGDIQYF. The CDR3 DNA reads as TGTGCCAGTAGTATCCTTCGGGGGGACATTCAGTACTTC.

The chain uses TRBV9 and TRBJ2-5; a possible D gene is TRBD2 (5 bases). This CDR3 comprises 16 residues. CDR1 is SGDLS and CDR2 is YYNGEE in the germline V gene. Trimming stripped 3 bases from V and 5 bases from J, with 20 bases between. CDR3 bases: TGTGCCAGCAGCGGTAGCCGAACTAGGAGCTCGGAGACCCAGTACTTC. Its protein is CASSGSRTRSSETQYF.

This clone was seen a single time. This CDR3 is CASTPSQGLGYGYTF. The CDR3, as DNA: TGTGCCAGCACCCCATCCCAGGGTTTGGGCTATGGCTACACCTTC. The V call is TRBV27, the J call TRBJ1-2; the D gene is possibly TRBD1 (5 bases). V dropped 7 bases and J dropped 4 bases, with 19 bases sitting between them. The length of the CDR3 is 15 residues. Germline V lookup: CDR1 MNHEY, CDR2 SMNVEV (reference sequence).